This is a list of T cell receptor beta chains from one sample in a study of blood T cells in healthy people across ages. TCRdb analysed the 5' RACE reads with MiXCR anew, one entry per CDR3 protein. The sample consists of more than 1.4 million distinct CDR3 sequences, roughly 40% of them appearing once. The material sequenced was blood. These receptors all stem from a woman aged 18-29 years in good health. Both conserved end residues are part of each CDR3. Fields, in order: D gene, V gene, clone size, J gene, CDR3 DNA, CDR3 protein. A D gene is named only where the DNA matches it firmly. Not all rows give a size; the values are once, few, many and, for expanded clones, a class.

NA,TRBV12-3/TRBV12-4,few,TRBJ1-1,TGTGCCAGCAGTTTCCTGGATTACGGGGCTTTCTTT,CASSFLDYGAFF
NA,TRBV7-9,few,TRBJ2-4,TGTGCCAGCAGTAGAAACGGACGGGGTTATCAAAACATTCAGTACTTC,CASSRNGRGYQNIQYF
TRBD2,TRBV3-1,few,TRBJ2-1,TGTGCCAGCAGCCAGACCCTACGGGGACTACTAAACAATGAGCAGTTCTTC,CASSQTLRGLLNNEQFF
TRBD2,TRBV25-1,NA,TRBJ2-3,TGTGCCAGCAGTGGATATCCGGGGACTAGCGGGACTGGCACAGATACGCAGTATTTT,CASSGYPGTSGTGTDTQYF
NA,TRBV4-2,many,TRBJ1-2,TGTGCCAGCAGCCAAGCGACAGGAACCTATGGCTACACCTTC,CASSQATGTYGYTF
TRBD1,TRBV5-1,NA,TRBJ2-2,TGCGCCAGCAGCTTTGGACAGGGGGAAAAAACCGGGGAGCTGTTTTTT,CASSFGQGEKTGELFF
NA,TRBV20-1,NA,TRBJ1-4,TGCAGTGCCGTGGAAGGTCGAGAGGAAAAACTGTTTTTT,CSAVEGREEKLFF
NA,TRBV5-1,NA,TRBJ2-2,TGCGCCAGCAGCTTGGCGGGGCGGCGCACCGGGGAGCTGTTTTTT,CASSLAGRRTGELFF
NA,TRBV20-1,few,TRBJ1-2,TGCAGTGCGGGCGCTACCTATGGCTACACCTTC,CSAGATYGYTF
NA,TRBV14,NA,TRBJ1-6,TGTGCCAGCAGCCAAGATCTTGGCCATGGGGTTAATTCACCCCTCCACTTT,CASSQDLGHGVNSPLHF
NA,TRBV2,NA,TRBJ2-3,TGTGCCTCCGAGACGGGGGATACGCAGTATTTT,CASETGDTQYF
NA,TRBV10-3,few,TRBJ1-6,TGTGCCATCAGTGATAGACCGGGGGATATGTCACCCCTCCACTTT,CAISDRPGDMSPLHF
NA,TRBV2,NA,TRBJ2-3,TGTGCCAGCCCGGGGATAGATACGCAGTATTTT,CASPGIDTQYF
TRBD1,TRBV6-1,few,TRBJ2-7,TGTGCCAGCAGTGACTTCGGACAGGGCTACGAGCAGTACTTC,CASSDFGQGYEQYF
NA,TRBV5-1,NA,TRBJ2-5,TGCGCCAGCAGCGCCGGGACACAGCAAGAGACCCAGTACTTC,CASSAGTQQETQYF
TRBD2,TRBV5-1,NA,TRBJ2-5,TGCGCCAGCAGCTGGGGACTAGCGCAACTCTCGGGAGAGACCCAGTACTTC,CASSWGLAQLSGETQYF
NA,TRBV10-3,few,TRBJ2-3,TGTGCCACGGGGGTCCTAGAAACCACAGATACGCAGTATTTT,CATGVLETTDTQYF
NA,TRBV5-1,NA,TRBJ1-2,TGCGCCAGCAGCTTTGAGGGTGATGGCTACACCTTC,CASSFEGDGYTF
TRBD1,TRBV10-3,NA,TRBJ2-7,TGTGCCATCAGGGGACAGGGGTACAATGAGCAGTACTTC,CAIRGQGYNEQYF
TRBD1,TRBV7-9,NA,TRBJ2-3,TGTGCCAGCAGCTGGGCAGGGGGAACAGATACGCAGTATTTT,CASSWAGGTDTQYF
TRBD1,TRBV10-2,few,TRBJ1-2,TGCGCCAGCAGTGAGGGGACAGGGCTCTATGGCTACACCTTC,CASSEGTGLYGYTF
NA,TRBV4-1,NA,TRBJ1-4,TGCGCCAGCAGCCAAGTTCCGGAAAAACTGTTTTTT,CASSQVPEKLFF
NA,TRBV27,few,TRBJ2-2,TGTGCCAGCAGTTACGCCCCCACCGGGGAGCTGTTTTTT,CASSYAPTGELFF
NA,TRBV7-6,NA,TRBJ2-3,TGTGCCAGCATCCCACCTAACAGGGCTAGCACAGATACGCAGTATTTT,CASIPPNRASTDTQYF
TRBD2,TRBV7-6,few,TRBJ2-1,TGTGCCAGCAGCTTAGAGGAACCGACTAGCGGGAACAATGAGCAGTTCTTC,CASSLEEPTSGNNEQFF
NA,TRBV30,once,TRBJ2-7,TGTGCCTGGATACAGGGTTACGAGCAGTACTTC,CAWIQGYEQYF
TRBD2,TRBV20-1,NA,TRBJ2-7,TGCAGTGCTGACACAGGGACTAGCGGGGCCTCCTACGAGCAGTACTTC,CSADTGTSGASYEQYF
NA,TRBV20-1,NA,TRBJ2-7,TGCAGTGCTCCCAGCAAGCGGGCCCTCTCCTACGAGCAGTACTTC,CSAPSKRALSYEQYF
NA,TRBV6-5,NA,TRBJ1-6,TGTGCCAGCAGTTACAAGCGCTCACCCCTCCACTTT,CASSYKRSPLHF
NA,TRBV12-3/TRBV12-4,few,TRBJ2-5,TGTGCCAGCAGCTTGACGTGGCGGGGGACCCAGTACTTC,CASSLTWRGTQYF
TRBD2,TRBV6-1,few,TRBJ2-5,TGTGCCAGCAGTGAAATCACGACTAGCGGGAAAGAGACCCAGTACTTC,CASSEITTSGKETQYF
NA,TRBV20-1,many,TRBJ2-7,TGCAGTGCTAGGGCAGACACAGGAGGGGGCTACGAGCAGTACTTC,CSARADTGGGYEQYF
NA,TRBV10-3,few,TRBJ2-5,TGTGCCATCAGTGCCTACCACAATTGGCAGGAGACCCAGTACTTC,CAISAYHNWQETQYF
NA,TRBV19,NA,TRBJ1-5,TGTGCCAGTAGTATAGGAGGTCGGGTCGCCCAGCCCCAGCATTTT,CASSIGGRVAQPQHF
NA,TRBV12-3/TRBV12-4,NA,TRBJ2-3,TGTGCCAGCAGGTGGAGGGTTGTAGGTACGCAGTATTTT,CASRWRVVGTQYF
NA,TRBV2,NA,TRBJ2-5,TGTGCCAGCAGTGAAGCAGGGGGGATTACTAAGACCCAGTACTTC,CASSEAGGITKTQYF
TRBD2,TRBV7-7,NA,TRBJ2-3,TGTGCTAGCAGCTTAGCGGTGCTAGCGGGGGGGTCTGCTGGCACAGATACGCAGTATTTT,CASSLAVLAGGSAGTDTQYF
TRBD2,TRBV9,few,TRBJ2-5,TGTGCCAGCAGCTTTTTAGCGGGGGGGCCGCGAGAGACCCAGTACTTC,CASSFLAGGPRETQYF
NA,TRBV20-1,few,TRBJ1-4,TGCAGTCCGACAGGCACCAATGAAAAACTGTTTTTT,CSPTGTNEKLFF
NA,TRBV12-3/TRBV12-4,few,TRBJ1-2,TGTGCCAGCAGTGCCCACCTTGGGTCTTACTATGGCTACACCTTC,CASSAHLGSYYGYTF
NA,TRBV27,NA,TRBJ2-1,TGTGCCAGCAGTTTGCGGGAACAGGGTACTTTCTCCTACAATGAGCAGTTCTTC,CASSLREQGTFSYNEQFF
TRBD2,TRBV5-1,few,TRBJ2-3,TGCGCCAGCAGCTCTAGCGGGAGCCCAGATACGCAGTATTTT,CASSSSGSPDTQYF
NA,TRBV7-9,few,TRBJ1-1,TGTGCCAGCAGCCCTCTAAGGGGCTTCGGCACTGAAGCTTTCTTT,CASSPLRGFGTEAFF
NA,TRBV4-1,once,TRBJ2-5,TGCGCCAGCAGCCCCAGGGACTCCAGCTTAGAGACCCAGTACTTC,CASSPRDSSLETQYF
NA,TRBV27,many,TRBJ1-5,TGTGCCAGCAGTTTAGAAAGCAATCAGCCCCAGCATTTT,CASSLESNQPQHF
NA,TRBV20-1,NA,TRBJ2-4,TGCAGTACGCATTCGGGCCAAAACATTCAGTACTTC,CSTHSGQNIQYF
TRBD1,TRBV10-3,NA,TRBJ1-2,TGTGCCATCATACGGGGACAGGGGAGATCCTATGGCTACACCTTC,CAIIRGQGRSYGYTF
NA,TRBV7-2,few,TRBJ2-7,TGTGCCAGCAGCTCTGGACAGTACGAGCAGTACTTC,CASSSGQYEQYF
TRBD2,TRBV7-2,NA,TRBJ2-1,TGTGCCAGCAGCCCGTCGGGGGGGGCGGCTGAGCAGTTCTTC,CASSPSGGAAEQFF